The next 3 T cell receptor beta chains were all read from a single sample in a study of blood T cell repertoires in COVID-19. Data came from immunoSEQ multiplex PCR; TCRdb stores just in-frame clones and leaves some out. The sample lists roughly 70,000 clones; 89% were seen once. What was sequenced was peripheral blood. These receptors were taken from an older man with acute or convalescent COVID-19.

This clone was seen only once. The J gene is TRBJ1-3, the V gene TRBV27; 11 bases are shared with TRBD1. Germline CDR1 and CDR2: MNHEY and SMNVEV (reference sequence). This CDR3 contains 16 residues. With V trimmed by 6 bases and J by 0 bases, 4 bases remained unmatched. CDR3 loop: CASSPGQGASGNTIYF. The CDR3 region has the DNA TGTGCCAGCAGCCCCGGACAGGGGGCCTCTGGAAACACCATATATTTT.

Points on this clone: Different DNA sequences within this sample yield the same CDR3. This chain links TRBV3-1 (or the pseudogene TRBV3-2) with TRBJ1-2; D remains unclear. The germline CDR1 and CDR2 sequences are LGHDT and YNNKEL (reference sequence). This CDR3 has 14 residues. V lost 0 bases to trimming and J lost 4 bases, with 9 bases between them. The CDR3 loop reads CASSQDGGVYGYTF. CDR3 bases: TGTGCCAGCAGCCAAGATGGAGGAGTCTATGGCTACACCTTC.

The rearrangement links TRBV11-3 to TRBJ2-1; 7 bases fit TRBD2. V trimming: 5 bases; J trimming: 0 bases; junction bases outside the gene matches: 7. The CDR3 is 16 residues long. Germline V gene data show CDR1 as SGHNT and CDR2 as YENEEA. CDR3 DNA: TGTGCCAGCAGCCCGAGCGGGGCCTTCTCCTACAATGAGCAGTTCTTC. This gives the protein CASSPSGAFSYNEQFF.